This entry concerns a single T cell receptor beta chain. Antigen: not known. These data belong to a study of cytomegalovirus exposure and HLA in healthy donors. General study results and limits: Cytomegalovirus status was reportedly diagnosed by the classifier with high specificity and sensitivity. Later, an analysis found that TCR clusters from the first cohort tended to co-occur in the 120 or so validation repertoires. A few CMV-associated chains were confirmed in vitro to be specific for CMV antigens. The majority of TCR sequences were rare, yet some public TCRs appeared in many donors.

Produced via immunoSEQ multiplex PCR; TCRdb's table is partial and in-frame only. The sample lists around 180,000 clones; more than 70% were seen once. With 0 bases removed from V and 4 bases from J, the gap between germline ends came to 11 bases. The germline gives CDR1 SGDLS, CDR2 YYNGEE. The CDR3 length is 14 residues. Material for sequencing was PBMCs. This TCR came from a woman aged 18-30 years in good health and CMV-seronegative. This chain joins TRBV9 and TRBJ2-7; D is perhaps TRBD2 (6 bases). CDR3 residues: CASSVDLAGYEQYF. CDR3 coding DNA: TGTGCCAGCAGCGTAGATTTGGCGGGGTACGAGCAGTACTTC.